The next 13 T cell receptor beta chains were all read from a single sample in a study of T cells in localized non-small cell lung cancer. The table came from immunoSEQ multiplex PCR; TCRdb's copy has only in-frame clones and leaves some out. The sample records tens of thousands of clones, roughly 91% being singletons. The sample consisted of peripheral blood, taken before any cancer treatment. All receptors come from a woman between 40 and 69 years old with stage I squamous cell lung carcinoma.

V and J are TRBV5-1 and TRBJ1-2; D call uncertain. The CDR3 is 14 residues long. Per germline, CDR1 SGHRS and CDR2 YFSETQ. Trimming took 5 bases from V and 2 from J, leaving 13 bases between them. For the CDR3, the DNA is TGCGCCAGCAGAGAGGTGGCAGGCAACTATGGCTACACCTTC. Its translation is CASREVAGNYGYTF.

The chain links TRBV7-9 to TRBJ1-3; D gene ambiguous. CDR1 and CDR2 (germline): SEHNR, FQNEAQ (reference sequence). The ends were cut back, 3 bases at V and 0 bases at J, with 6 bases in the middle. The CDR3 runs 14 residues. This CDR3 is CASSLSLSGNTIYF. CDR3 DNA: TGTGCCAGCAGCTTGTCCCTCTCTGGAAACACCATATATTTT.

This clone was seen a handful of times. This chain links TRBV29-1 with TRBJ2-5; 8 bases fit TRBD1. The V gene end was trimmed by 6 bases and the J gene end by 5 bases; junction bases not matched to a gene: 5. This CDR3 spans 12 amino acids. From germline, CDR1 is SQVTM and CDR2 ANQGSEA. The CDR3, as DNA: TGCAGCGTCCGGACAGGGAGGGAGACCCAGTACTTC. Its translation is CSVRTGRETQYF. The whole variable domain, remainder taken from reference TRBV29-1 and TRBJ2-5, is SAVISQKPSRDICQRGTSLTIQCQVDSQVTMMFWYRQQPGQSLTLIATANQGSEATYESGFVIDKFPISRPNLTFSTLTVSNMSPEDSSIYLCSVRTGRETQYFGPGTRLLVL.

The rearrangement joins TRBV11-2 to TRBJ2-3; 7 positions agree with TRBD2. V shed 0 bases and J 6 bases; nucleotides not matched to a gene: 6. The germline CDR1 and CDR2 sequences are SGHAT and FQNNGV. CDR3 length: 15 amino acids. In DNA form, the CDR3 reads TGTGCCAGCAGCTTAGATGGGAGGGGTGGGGATACGCAGTATTTT. As protein: CASSLDGRGGDTQYF.

The chain has TRBV30 and TRBJ2-7, with 7 bases fitting TRBD2. The CDR3 contains 17 residues. CDR1 GTSNPN and CDR2 SVGIG come from the germline V gene (reference sequence). J was trimmed by 5 bases and V by 0 bases; bases with no gene match: 16. CDR3: CAWSVPHGGIYFDEQYF. Here the CDR3 DNA reads TGTGCCTGGAGTGTTCCCCACGGGGGGATATATTTTGACGAGCAGTACTTC.

V gene TRBV27 combines with J gene TRBJ1-5, with a tentative D call TRBD1 (5 bases). Germline CDR1 MNHEY, CDR2 SMNVEV (reference sequence). The CDR3 is 13 residues long. V was shortened by 6 bases and J by 3 bases, with 9 bases between the two germline ends. The CDR3 DNA sequence: TGTGCCAGCAGCAGGGCCCTCAATCAGCCCCAGCATTTT. Protein product: CASSRALNQPQHF.

The V and J genes are TRBV5-1 and TRBJ2-3, with D maybe TRBD2 (6 bases). The CDR3 loop spans 14 amino acids. The V gene's germline CDR1 is SGHRS and CDR2 YFSETQ. Trimming cost V 4 bases and J 3 bases, with 12 bases left between them. CDR3 region: CASSLGGPTDTQYF. The DNA of the CDR3 is TGCGCCAGCAGCCTCGGGGGTCCTACAGATACGCAGTATTTT.

This sequence joins TRBV11-2 and TRBJ2-7; 10 bases match TRBD2. The CDR3 covers 15 residues. V dropped 4 bases and J dropped 3; count of bases not matched to a gene: 6. Germline V CDR1 and CDR2: SGHAT, FQNNGV. CDR3 sequence: CASSSTSGVYYEQYF. DNA of the CDR3: TGTGCCAGCAGCTCCACTAGCGGGGTATACTACGAGCAGTACTTC.

This rearrangement joins TRBV4-1 to TRBJ2-1; TRBD2 matches at 11 bases. The CDR3 length is 15 residues. Germline lookup yields CDR1 MGHRA and CDR2 YSYEKL. J was trimmed by 6 bases and V by 7 bases; bases with no gene match: 8. This chain's CDR3 is CASMVAGGPGNEQFF. CDR3 bases: TGCGCCAGCATGGTAGCGGGGGGGCCCGGCAATGAGCAGTTCTTC.

V gene TRBV5-1 combines with J gene TRBJ1-1; D is ambiguous. This CDR3 has 15 amino acids. CDR1 SGHRS and CDR2 YFSETQ come from the germline V gene. Trimming cost V 0 bases and J 1 base, with 10 bases left between them. CDR3 sequence: CASSLEARKNTEAFF. The CDR3 coding sequence is TGCGCCAGCAGCTTGGAGGCCAGGAAGAACACTGAAGCTTTCTTT.

The chain carries TRBV27 and TRBJ2-3; 7 bases line up with TRBD2. Germline trimming cut 5 bases from V and 2 bases from J; bases unmatched to any gene: 10. Germline assignment: CDR1 MNHEY and CDR2 SMNVEV (reference sequence). The CDR3 loop spans 16 amino acids. CDR3 in amino acids: CASSPPGRGNTDTQYF. The CDR3 DNA follows: TGTGCCAGCAGTCCCCCGGGGAGGGGCAACACAGATACGCAGTATTTT.

The genes are TRBV7-3 and TRBJ2-1; 14 bases match TRBD2. The junction had 7 bases not matched to a gene; V was cut back by 5 bases and J by 10 bases. Germline V gene sequence: CDR1 SGHTA, CDR2 FQGTGA. The CDR3 is 15 residues long. The CDR3 DNA sequence: TGTGCCAGCAGCCGCCAGGGACTAGCGGGGGACGAGCAGTTCTTC. It specifies CASSRQGLAGDEQFF.

This sequence joins TRBV7-9 and TRBJ1-4, with D possibly matching TRBD1 (5 bases). The CDR3 has 16 residues. V shed 5 bases and J shed 0 bases, with 13 bases lying between them. CDR1 SEHNR and CDR2 FQNEAQ come from the germline V gene (reference sequence). CDR3 amino acids: CASSPQEGSTNEKLFF. In DNA, the CDR3 is TGTGCCAGCAGCCCGCAGGAGGGGTCAACTAATGAAAAACTGTTTTTT. Complete variable domain (other parts from reference TRBV7-9 and TRBJ1-4): DTGVSQNPRHKITKRGQNVTFRCDPISEHNRLYWYRQTLGQGPEFLTYFQNEAQLEKSRLLSDRFSAERPKGSFSTLEIQRTEQGDSAMYLCASSPQEGSTNEKLFFGSGTQLSVL.